The 4 T cell receptor beta chains listed next were all sequenced from one sample in a study of T cells in localized non-small cell lung cancer (dated by TCRdb to 2019 to 2021). The library was made by the immunoSEQ multiplex PCR assay. TCRdb stores this immuneACCESS table with in-frame sequences only. Part of the clones is absent; in the studies checked, under half of the shortfall reflects unresolved V genes, and no reason is known for the rest. The sample table shows about 41,000 clones, and about 80% are seen once. The leading ten clones occupy 7.5% to 8% of the sample. Sequencing was performed on PBMCs, taken before any cancer treatment. These receptors were taken from a man aged 40 to 69 with stage II lung adenocarcinoma.

This chain joins TRBV28 and TRBJ2-1, with TRBD2 identical over 7 bases. The CDR3 has 13 residues. Germline V gene sequence: CDR1 MDHEN, CDR2 SYDVKM. With 7 bases clipped from V and 6 bases from J, the junction kept 6 bases outside the gene matches. This CDR3 reads CASTGTTRNEQFF. In nucleotides, the CDR3 is TGTGCCAGCACCGGGACTACCCGCAATGAGCAGTTCTTC.

The chain's CDR3 is CAWSVRLADTQYF. In nucleotides, the CDR3 is TGTGCCTGGAGTGTACGACTAGCAGATACGCAGTATTTT. This chain uses TRBV30 with TRBJ2-3, with D possibly matching TRBD2 (6 bases). V was cut by 0 bases and J by 4 bases, with 8 bases left in between. CDR1 GTSNPN and CDR2 SVGIG come from the germline V gene (reference sequence). The CDR3 runs to 13 residues.

The J gene is TRBJ2-2, the V gene TRBV19; 7 nucleotides match TRBD1. The junction had 11 bases not matched to a gene; V was cut back by 8 bases and J by 8 bases. This CDR3 region has 14 residues. CDR1 and CDR2 (germline): LNHDA, SQIVND (reference sequence). This chain's CDR3 is CASHPQGVGGELFF. Here the CDR3 DNA reads TGTGCCAGTCACCCCCAGGGGGTCGGGGGGGAGCTGTTTTTT.

This sequence joins TRBV4-1 and TRBJ2-7; a possible D gene is TRBD2 (5 bases). This CDR3 is 14 amino acids long. CDR1 is MGHRA, CDR2 YSYEKL, per germline. The V gene lost 4 bases and the J gene lost 3 bases, with 13 bases spanning the gap. In nucleotides, the CDR3 is TGCGCCAGCAGCCCGTCGCCACGGGGCTACGAGCAGTACTTC. Translated, it gives CASSPSPRGYEQYF.